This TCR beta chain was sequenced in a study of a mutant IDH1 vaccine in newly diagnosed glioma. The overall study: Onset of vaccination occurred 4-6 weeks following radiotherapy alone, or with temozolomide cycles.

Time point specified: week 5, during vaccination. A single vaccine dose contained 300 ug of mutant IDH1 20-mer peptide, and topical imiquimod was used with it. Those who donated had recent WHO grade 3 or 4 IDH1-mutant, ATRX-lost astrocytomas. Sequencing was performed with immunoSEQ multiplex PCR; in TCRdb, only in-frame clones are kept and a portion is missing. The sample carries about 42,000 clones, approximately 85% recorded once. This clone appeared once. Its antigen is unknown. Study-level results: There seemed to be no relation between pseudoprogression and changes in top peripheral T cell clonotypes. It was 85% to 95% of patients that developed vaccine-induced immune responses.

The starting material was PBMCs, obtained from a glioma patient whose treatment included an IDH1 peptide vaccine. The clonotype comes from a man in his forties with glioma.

The CDR3 loop is CASSLKGSDSYEQYF. In nucleotides, the CDR3 is TGTGCCAGCAGCTTAAAGGGGAGCGACTCCTACGAGCAGTACTTC. J is TRBJ2-7 and V is TRBV7-2; D tentatively reads TRBD1 or TRBD2 (5 bases each). V lost 2 bases and J 0 bases, leaving 11 bases between the germline ends. The CDR3 has 15 amino acids. Germline V gene lookup returns CDR1 SGHTA and CDR2 FQGNSA.